This T cell receptor (beta chain) is from a study of shared clonotypes between healthy human individuals. Study details: CD4 naive and CD4 memory each took three plates per donor, while CD8 naive took two and CD8 memory one.

Naive CD8 cells, CD45RO-negative and positively selected for CCR7, excluded terminally differentiated effector memory CD45RA+ cells. Germline V gene data show CDR1 as LGHNA and CDR2 as YNFKEQ. This CDR3 is 15 amino acids long. The V and J ends lost 0 bases and 9 bases respectively, with 16 bases between them. Evenly divided among several immunoSEQ plates was the genomic DNA of each subset. TCRdb's table, derived via immunoSEQ multiplex PCR, lists solely in-frame clones and lacks some. The profile shows hundreds of thousands of clones, approximately 95% of them singletons. Whole-study results and caveats: Large sequencing depth failed to make sorted-subset sequencing complete, rarefaction showed. In general, naive subsets displayed greater estimated richness than memory subsets did.

Turning to this clone: The antigen is unknown.

The chain joins TRBV4-2 to TRBJ2-3; the D call may be TRBD1 or TRBD2 (5 bases each). Sequencing input: naive CD8+ T cells sorted from blood. The sequence derives from a woman aged 25 to 39 in good health. The CDR3 sequence: CASSQESTRDATQYF. The CDR3 region has the DNA TGTGCCAGCAGCCAAGAGAGTACGAGGGACGCCACGCAGTATTTT.